These T cell receptor beta chains were read from a single sample in a study of cytomegalovirus exposure and HLA in healthy donors. Using immunoSEQ multiplex PCR, the repertoire was profiled, and TCRdb retains in-frame clones only, with some absent. This table has about 170,000 clones, roughly 80% appearing once. Sequencing used PBMCs. These receptors originate from a young woman in good health and CMV-seronegative. CDR3s include the opening cysteine and the closing phenylalanine or tryptophan. D genes are given only for firm matches. Size is omitted from some rows. Given values are once, few, many or a class for expanded clones.

j_gene: TRBJ2-2
d_gene: NA
v_gene: TRBV7-9
abundance: NA
CDR3aa: CASSAGQRAGELFF
CDR3nt: TGTGCCAGCAGCGCCGGACAAAGGGCCGGGGAGCTGTTTTTT

j_gene: TRBJ2-5
d_gene: TRBD2
v_gene: TRBV5-1
abundance: NA
CDR3aa: CASSPLGGRTQETQYF
CDR3nt: TGCGCCAGCAGCCCTCTTGGCGGGAGGACCCAAGAGACCCAGTACTTC

j_gene: TRBJ2-1
d_gene: NA
v_gene: TRBV2
abundance: NA
CDR3aa: CASTPRGRYNEQFF
CDR3nt: TGTGCCAGCACGCCCAGGGGTCGGTACAATGAGCAGTTCTTC

j_gene: TRBJ1-1
d_gene: TRBD1
v_gene: TRBV28
abundance: NA
CDR3aa: CASTTTGANTEAFF
CDR3nt: TGTGCCAGCACTACTACAGGGGCGAACACTGAAGCTTTCTTT

j_gene: TRBJ1-1
d_gene: TRBD1
v_gene: TRBV27
abundance: NA
CDR3aa: CASSFDTTGGRLAFF
CDR3nt: TGTGCCAGCAGTTTTGACACGACAGGGGGCCGATTGGCTTTCTTT

j_gene: TRBJ2-1
d_gene: NA
v_gene: TRBV27
abundance: once
CDR3aa: CASSLLLNNEQFF
CDR3nt: TGTGCCAGCAGTTTACTCTTAAACAATGAGCAGTTCTTC

j_gene: TRBJ2-3
d_gene: TRBD2
v_gene: TRBV5-4
abundance: NA
CDR3aa: CASSSKPGTSGRGDTQYF
CDR3nt: TGTGCCAGCAGCTCGAAGCCCGGGACTAGCGGGAGGGGGGATACGCAGTATTTT

j_gene: TRBJ2-1
d_gene: TRBD2
v_gene: TRBV10-3
abundance: once
CDR3aa: CAISESSGRAIINEQFF
CDR3nt: TGTGCCATCAGTGAGTCTAGCGGGAGGGCCATTATCAATGAGCAGTTCTTC

j_gene: TRBJ2-5
d_gene: TRBD2
v_gene: TRBV28
abundance: NA
CDR3aa: CASSRRAGGQETQYF
CDR3nt: TGTGCCAGCAGTAGGCGGGCGGGGGGGCAAGAGACCCAGTACTTC

j_gene: TRBJ2-2
d_gene: NA
v_gene: TRBV4-3
abundance: NA
CDR3aa: CASSRGTTTGELFF
CDR3nt: TGCGCCAGCAGTAGGGGGACAACCACCGGGGAGCTGTTTTTT

j_gene: TRBJ2-5
d_gene: NA
v_gene: TRBV6-5
abundance: NA
CDR3aa: CASSGPQRRETQYF
CDR3nt: TGTGCCAGCAGTGGACCCCAGCGGCGAGAGACCCAGTACTTC

j_gene: TRBJ2-5
d_gene: NA
v_gene: TRBV6-5
abundance: NA
CDR3aa: CASTKGSRDLYF
CDR3nt: TGTGCCAGCACTAAGGGATCCCGGGACTTGTACTTC

j_gene: TRBJ1-4
d_gene: TRBD1
v_gene: TRBV28
abundance: NA
CDR3aa: CASSLGQVGGEKLFF
CDR3nt: TGTGCCAGCAGTTTAGGACAGGTGGGCGGTGAAAAACTGTTTTTT

j_gene: TRBJ2-4
d_gene: TRBD1
v_gene: TRBV28
abundance: NA
CDR3aa: CASSVGQALAKNIQYF
CDR3nt: TGTGCCAGCAGTGTGGGACAGGCTTTAGCCAAAAACATTCAGTACTTC

j_gene: TRBJ1-1
d_gene: NA
v_gene: TRBV5-1
abundance: once
CDR3aa: CASFVGSGTEAFF
CDR3nt: TGCGCCAGCTTTGTTGGGTCAGGGACTGAAGCTTTCTTT

j_gene: TRBJ1-5
d_gene: NA
v_gene: TRBV4-2
abundance: NA
CDR3aa: CASSQEPRNSNQPQHF
CDR3nt: TGTGCCAGCAGCCAAGAGCCCAGAAATAGCAATCAGCCCCAGCATTTT

j_gene: TRBJ2-7
d_gene: NA
v_gene: TRBV6-5
abundance: NA
CDR3aa: CASSYGQGHYEQYF
CDR3nt: TGTGCCAGCAGTTACGGGCAGGGCCACTACGAGCAGTACTTC

j_gene: TRBJ2-1
d_gene: TRBD2
v_gene: TRBV12-5
abundance: NA
CDR3aa: CASGSGTRTEQFF
CDR3nt: TGTGCTAGTGGTTCAGGGACTAGGACTGAGCAGTTCTTC

j_gene: TRBJ2-2
d_gene: TRBD1
v_gene: TRBV13
abundance: NA
CDR3aa: CASSSTGEGAGELFF
CDR3nt: TGTGCCAGCAGCTCCACAGGGGAAGGGGCCGGGGAGCTGTTTTTT

j_gene: TRBJ2-3
d_gene: NA
v_gene: TRBV18
abundance: NA
CDR3aa: CASSLIGIRTESTDTQYF
CDR3nt: TGTGCCAGCTCACTCATCGGGATAAGGACGGAGTCCACAGATACGCAGTATTTT

j_gene: TRBJ1-2
d_gene: NA
v_gene: TRBV5-6
abundance: once
CDR3aa: CASSLERQFGYTF
CDR3nt: TGTGCCAGCAGCTTGGAGAGGCAGTTTGGCTACACCTTC

j_gene: TRBJ2-5
d_gene: NA
v_gene: TRBV5-1
abundance: NA
CDR3aa: CASSSNPGGKETQYF
CDR3nt: TGCGCCAGCAGCTCTAATCCCGGCGGAAAAGAGACCCAGTACTTC

j_gene: TRBJ2-3
d_gene: TRBD2
v_gene: TRBV27
abundance: NA
CDR3aa: CASSSPVTSGGTPHTQYF
CDR3nt: TGTGCCAGCAGTTCCCCCGTTACTAGCGGGGGAACACCACATACGCAGTATTTT

j_gene: TRBJ2-7
d_gene: TRBD1
v_gene: TRBV29-1
abundance: NA
CDR3aa: CSVLGQGGYEQYF
CDR3nt: TGCAGCGTCCTCGGACAGGGGGGCTACGAGCAGTACTTC

j_gene: TRBJ2-1
d_gene: NA
v_gene: TRBV18
abundance: NA
CDR3aa: CASSSDNEQFF
CDR3nt: TGTGCCAGCTCATCTGACAATGAGCAGTTCTTC

j_gene: TRBJ1-5
d_gene: TRBD1
v_gene: TRBV11-2
abundance: NA
CDR3aa: CASSPGQGLYSNQPQHF
CDR3nt: TGTGCCAGCAGCCCGGGACAGGGCCTTTATAGCAATCAGCCCCAGCATTTT

j_gene: TRBJ2-7
d_gene: NA
v_gene: TRBV21-1
abundance: NA
CDR3aa: CASSTLATGSGEQYF
CDR3nt: TGTGCCAGCAGCACCCTGGCGACAGGTTCGGGCGAGCAGTACTTC

j_gene: TRBJ2-7
d_gene: NA
v_gene: TRBV28
abundance: NA
CDR3aa: CATSRGGSSYEQYF
CDR3nt: TGTGCCACTTCGCGCGGGGGCAGCTCCTACGAGCAGTACTTC

j_gene: TRBJ1-1
d_gene: NA
v_gene: TRBV5-5
abundance: NA
CDR3aa: CASSLVAGSEAFF
CDR3nt: TGTGCCAGCAGCTTGGTGGCAGGGTCTGAAGCTTTCTTT

j_gene: TRBJ1-3
d_gene: NA
v_gene: TRBV7-8
abundance: NA
CDR3aa: CASSLVGGLGNTIYF
CDR3nt: TGTGCCAGCAGCTTAGTAGGAGGGCTTGGAAACACCATATATTTT

j_gene: TRBJ2-7
d_gene: TRBD1
v_gene: TRBV19
abundance: NA
CDR3aa: CASSMATGVSYEQYF
CDR3nt: TGTGCCAGTAGTATGGCGACAGGGGTATCCTACGAGCAGTACTTC

j_gene: TRBJ2-1
d_gene: TRBD2
v_gene: TRBV5-1
abundance: NA
CDR3aa: CASSLDSGTEQFF
CDR3nt: TGCGCCAGCAGCTTGGATAGCGGGACGGAGCAGTTCTTC

j_gene: TRBJ2-3
d_gene: NA
v_gene: TRBV28
abundance: NA
CDR3aa: CATSQRSGQRWVTDTQYF
CDR3nt: TGTGCCACGTCCCAACGAAGCGGCCAGAGGTGGGTCACAGATACGCAGTATTTT

j_gene: TRBJ2-7
d_gene: NA
v_gene: TRBV11-2
abundance: NA
CDR3aa: CASSPRTASSYEQYF
CDR3nt: TGTGCCAGCAGCCCTCGGACAGCCAGCAGCTACGAGCAGTACTTC

j_gene: TRBJ1-1
d_gene: TRBD1
v_gene: TRBV7-8
abundance: NA
CDR3aa: CASSLDRVNTEAFF
CDR3nt: TGTGCCAGCAGCCTAGACAGGGTGAACACTGAAGCTTTCTTT

j_gene: TRBJ2-3
d_gene: TRBD1
v_gene: TRBV28
abundance: NA
CDR3aa: CASSLPGQRSDTQYF
CDR3nt: TGTGCCAGCAGCCTGCCGGGACAGCGGTCAGATACGCAGTATTTT

j_gene: TRBJ2-5
d_gene: NA
v_gene: TRBV28
abundance: NA
CDR3aa: CASSLPERIQGTQYF
CDR3nt: TGTGCCAGCAGTTTACCAGAGCGGATTCAAGGGACCCAGTACTTC

j_gene: TRBJ2-1
d_gene: TRBD1
v_gene: TRBV7-8
abundance: NA
CDR3aa: CASTPSRDRRRNEQFF
CDR3nt: TGTGCCAGCACCCCGAGCCGGGACAGGAGGAGGAATGAGCAGTTCTTC

j_gene: TRBJ2-1
d_gene: TRBD1
v_gene: TRBV5-6
abundance: NA
CDR3aa: CASSLGRDSRSVF
CDR3nt: TGTGCCAGCAGCTTGGGACGGGACAGCCGTAGTGTCTTC

j_gene: TRBJ2-1
d_gene: TRBD2
v_gene: TRBV7-6
abundance: NA
CDR3aa: CASSQRTSGGSYNEQFF
CDR3nt: TGTGCCAGCAGCCAGAGGACTAGCGGGGGGTCCTACAATGAGCAGTTCTTC

j_gene: TRBJ2-2
d_gene: NA
v_gene: TRBV6-1
abundance: NA
CDR3aa: CASPGAGDTGELFF
CDR3nt: TGTGCCAGCCCAGGGGCAGGGGACACCGGGGAGCTGTTTTTT

j_gene: TRBJ2-3
d_gene: NA
v_gene: TRBV10-3
abundance: NA
CDR3aa: CAISGTDLDTQYF
CDR3nt: TGTGCCATCAGTGGGACAGACTTAGATACGCAGTATTTT

j_gene: TRBJ2-7
d_gene: TRBD1
v_gene: TRBV6-5
abundance: NA
CDR3aa: CASRGDRGRTYEQYF
CDR3nt: TGTGCCAGCAGGGGGGACAGGGGGAGGACCTACGAGCAGTACTTC

j_gene: TRBJ1-3
d_gene: NA
v_gene: TRBV28
abundance: NA
CDR3aa: CASTAGDAGNTIYF
CDR3nt: TGTGCCAGCACCGCAGGGGATGCGGGAAACACCATATATTTT

j_gene: TRBJ2-7
d_gene: TRBD2
v_gene: TRBV27
abundance: NA
CDR3aa: CASGAGGPSYEQYF
CDR3nt: TGTGCCAGCGGGGCGGGAGGTCCGTCCTACGAGCAGTACTTC

j_gene: TRBJ1-2
d_gene: TRBD1
v_gene: TRBV2
abundance: NA
CDR3aa: CASSEVRDRGYTF
CDR3nt: TGTGCCAGCAGTGAAGTGAGGGACAGGGGCTACACCTTC

j_gene: TRBJ2-1
d_gene: NA
v_gene: TRBV7-9
abundance: NA
CDR3aa: CASSYPLGARYNEQFF
CDR3nt: TGTGCCAGCAGCTACCCCCTGGGGGCTCGTTACAATGAGCAGTTCTTC

j_gene: TRBJ2-1
d_gene: NA
v_gene: TRBV2
abundance: once
CDR3aa: CASSELSSYNEQFF
CDR3nt: TGTGCCAGCAGTGAATTGAGCTCCTACAATGAGCAGTTCTTC

j_gene: TRBJ2-1
d_gene: TRBD2
v_gene: TRBV15
abundance: few
CDR3aa: CATSRGGPSGVNEQFF
CDR3nt: TGTGCCACCAGCAGAGGTGGTCCTAGCGGGGTAAATGAGCAGTTCTTC

j_gene: TRBJ2-1
d_gene: NA
v_gene: TRBV5-6
abundance: NA
CDR3aa: CASSLTGSSYNEQFF
CDR3nt: TGTGCCAGCAGCTTAACGGGGAGCTCCTACAATGAGCAGTTCTTC